The sample holds many counts of the clone carrying this T cell receptor beta chain. Noted time point: healthy volunteer bleed at 2 weeks. Total RNA was isolated from unfractionated whole blood. TCRdb fed the RACE reads into MiXCR, producing one record per CDR3 protein. This table has 43,000 or so distinct CDR3 sequences, about 3.9% appearing once. The record originates from a study of human T cells and chemical hapten exposure. The V segment lost 3 bases and the J segment 6 bases; nucleotides outside the gene matches: 8. The CDR3 runs 15 residues. The sequence came from a female donor in good health. Some clones in this sample may be carry-over from other donors' samples. The sample consisted of whole blood. The chain couples TRBV12-3 or TRBV12-4 to TRBJ2-5; 9 positions match TRBD1. The CDR3 DNA reads as TGTGCCAGCAGTTTGGGACGGGACAGGGTGAAGACCCAGTACTTC. Its protein is CASSLGRDRVKTQYF.